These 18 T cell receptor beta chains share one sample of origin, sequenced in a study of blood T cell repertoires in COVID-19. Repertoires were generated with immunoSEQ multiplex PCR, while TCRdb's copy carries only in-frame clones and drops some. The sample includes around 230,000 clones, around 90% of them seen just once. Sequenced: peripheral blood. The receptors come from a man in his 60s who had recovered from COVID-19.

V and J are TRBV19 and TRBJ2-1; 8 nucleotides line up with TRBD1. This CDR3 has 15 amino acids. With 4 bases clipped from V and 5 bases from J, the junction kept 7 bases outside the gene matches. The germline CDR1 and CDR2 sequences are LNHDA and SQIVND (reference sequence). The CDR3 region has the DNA TGTGCCAGTAGTACCCCAGGGGGCGTGAACAATGAGCAGTTCTTC. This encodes CASSTPGGVNNEQFF. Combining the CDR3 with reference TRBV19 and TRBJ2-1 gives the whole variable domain DGGITQSPKYLFRKEGQNVTLSCEQNLNHDAMYWYRQDPGQGLRLIYYSQIVNDFQKGDIAEGYSVSREKKESFPLTVTSAQKNPTAFYLCASSTPGGVNNEQFFGPGTRLTVL.

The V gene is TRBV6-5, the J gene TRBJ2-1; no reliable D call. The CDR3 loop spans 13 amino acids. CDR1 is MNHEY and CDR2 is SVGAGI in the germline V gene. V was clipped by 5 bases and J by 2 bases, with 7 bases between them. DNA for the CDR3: TGTGCCAGCAGTACAACAACCTACAATGAGCAGTTCTTC. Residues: CASSTTTYNEQFF.

CDR3 amino acids: CASSIGFGTEAFF. CDR3 bases: TGTGCCAGTAGTATCGGGTTCGGCACTGAAGCTTTCTTT. The chain joins TRBV19 to TRBJ1-1; D unclear. V shed 3 bases and J shed 4 bases, with 9 bases lying between them. CDR1 is LNHDA, CDR2 SQIVND, per germline (reference sequence). CDR3 length: 13 amino acids.

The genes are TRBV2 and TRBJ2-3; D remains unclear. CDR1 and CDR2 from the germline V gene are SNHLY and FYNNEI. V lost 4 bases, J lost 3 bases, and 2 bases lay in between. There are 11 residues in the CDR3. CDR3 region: CASSATDTQYF. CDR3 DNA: TGTGCCAGCAGTGCGACAGATACGCAGTATTTT.

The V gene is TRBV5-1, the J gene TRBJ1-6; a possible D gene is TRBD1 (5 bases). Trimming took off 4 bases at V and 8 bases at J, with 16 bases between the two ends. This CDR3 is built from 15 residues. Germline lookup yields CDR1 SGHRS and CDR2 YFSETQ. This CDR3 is CASSVREVKDSPLHF. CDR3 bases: TGCGCCAGCAGCGTCAGGGAAGTTAAGGATTCACCCCTCCACTTT.

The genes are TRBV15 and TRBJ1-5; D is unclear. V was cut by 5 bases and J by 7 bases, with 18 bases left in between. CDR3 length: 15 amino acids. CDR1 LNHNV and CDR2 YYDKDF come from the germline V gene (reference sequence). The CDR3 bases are TGTGCCACCAGCGACTACCCAGGACCTGGGCAGCCCCAGCATTTT. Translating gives CATSDYPGPGQPQHF. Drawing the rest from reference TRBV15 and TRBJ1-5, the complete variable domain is DAMVIQNPRYQVTQFGKPVTLSCSQTLNHNVMYWYQQKSSQAPKLLFHYYDKDFNNEADTPDNFQSRRPNTSFCFLDIRSPGLGDTAMYLCATSDYPGPGQPQHFGDGTRLSIL.

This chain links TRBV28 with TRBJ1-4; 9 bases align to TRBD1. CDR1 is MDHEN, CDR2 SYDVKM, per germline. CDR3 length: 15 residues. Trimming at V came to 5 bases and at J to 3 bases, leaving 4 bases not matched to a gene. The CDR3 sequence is CASSIRTGANEKLFF. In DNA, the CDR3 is TGTGCCAGCAGTATCCGGACAGGGGCTAATGAAAAACTGTTTTTT.

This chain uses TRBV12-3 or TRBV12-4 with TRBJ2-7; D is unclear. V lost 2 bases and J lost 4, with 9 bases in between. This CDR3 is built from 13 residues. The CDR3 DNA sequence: TGTGCCAGCAGTTTAACCCTAATTTACGAGCAGTACTTC. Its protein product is CASSLTLIYEQYF.

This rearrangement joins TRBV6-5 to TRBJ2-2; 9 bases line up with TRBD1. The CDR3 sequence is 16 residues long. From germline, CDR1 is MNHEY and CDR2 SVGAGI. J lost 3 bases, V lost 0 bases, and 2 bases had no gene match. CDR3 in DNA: TGTGCCAGCAGTTACTCCCGGACAGGGGACACCGGGGAGCTGTTTTTT. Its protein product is CASSYSRTGDTGELFF.

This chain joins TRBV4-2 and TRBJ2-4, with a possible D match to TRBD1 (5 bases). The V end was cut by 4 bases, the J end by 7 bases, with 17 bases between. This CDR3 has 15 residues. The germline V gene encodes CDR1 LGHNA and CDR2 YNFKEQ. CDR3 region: CASSPLGAVVNIQYF. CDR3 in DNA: TGTGCCAGCAGCCCATTAGGGGCGGTTGTGAACATTCAGTACTTC.

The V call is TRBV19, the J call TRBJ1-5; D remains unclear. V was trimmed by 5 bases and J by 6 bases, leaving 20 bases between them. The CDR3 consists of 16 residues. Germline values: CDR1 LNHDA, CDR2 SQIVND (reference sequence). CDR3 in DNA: TGTGCCAGTAGTTTCGGCCTCTTAGAATCGGGTCAGCCCCAGCATTTT. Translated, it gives CASSFGLLESGQPQHF.

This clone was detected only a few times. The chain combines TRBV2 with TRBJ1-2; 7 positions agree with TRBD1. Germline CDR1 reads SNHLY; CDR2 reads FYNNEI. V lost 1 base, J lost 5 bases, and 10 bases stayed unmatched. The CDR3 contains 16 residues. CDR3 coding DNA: TGTGCCAGCAGTGAAGACGGCAGGGGGGTTGAGTATGGCTACACCTTC. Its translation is CASSEDGRGVEYGYTF.

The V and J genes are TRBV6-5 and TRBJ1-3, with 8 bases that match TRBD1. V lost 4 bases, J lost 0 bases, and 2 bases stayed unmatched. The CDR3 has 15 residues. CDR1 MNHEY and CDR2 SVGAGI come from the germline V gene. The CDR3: CASSSGQDSGNTIYF. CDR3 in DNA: TGTGCCAGCAGTTCGGGACAGGACTCTGGAAACACCATATATTTT.

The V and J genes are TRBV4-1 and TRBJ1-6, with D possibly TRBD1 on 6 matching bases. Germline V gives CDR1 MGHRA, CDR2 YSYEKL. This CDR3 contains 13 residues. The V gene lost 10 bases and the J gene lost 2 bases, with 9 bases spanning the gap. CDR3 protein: CATQGTYNSPLHF. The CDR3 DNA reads TGCGCCACACAGGGTACCTATAATTCACCCCTCCACTTT.

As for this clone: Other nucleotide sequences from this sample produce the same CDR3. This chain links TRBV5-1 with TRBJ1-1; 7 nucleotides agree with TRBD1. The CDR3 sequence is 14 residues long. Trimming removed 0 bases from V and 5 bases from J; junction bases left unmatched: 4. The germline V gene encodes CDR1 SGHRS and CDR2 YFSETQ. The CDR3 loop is CASSLDRGGTEAFF. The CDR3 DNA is TGCGCCAGCAGCTTGGACAGGGGTGGAACTGAAGCTTTCTTT. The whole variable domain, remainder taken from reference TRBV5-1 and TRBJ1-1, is KAGVTQTPRYLIKTRGQQVTLSCSPISGHRSVSWYQQTPGQGLQFLFEYFSETQRNKGNFPGRFSGRQFSNSRSEMNVSTLELGDSALYLCASSLDRGGTEAFFGQGTRLTVV.

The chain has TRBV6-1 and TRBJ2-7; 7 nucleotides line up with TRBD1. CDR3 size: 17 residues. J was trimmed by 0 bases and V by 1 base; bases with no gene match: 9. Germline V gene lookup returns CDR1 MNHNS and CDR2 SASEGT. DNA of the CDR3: TGTGCCAGCAGTGAAGGCCGTGGACAGGCTCACTCCTACGAGCAGTACGTC. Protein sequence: CASSEGRGQAHSYEQYV.

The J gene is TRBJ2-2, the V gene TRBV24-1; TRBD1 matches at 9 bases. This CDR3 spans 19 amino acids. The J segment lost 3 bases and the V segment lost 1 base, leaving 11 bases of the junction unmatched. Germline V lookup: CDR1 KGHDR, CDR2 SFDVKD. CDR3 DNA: TGTGCCACCAGTGATTTCACTCGCGGGACAGGGTTCGACACCGGGGAGCTGTTTTTT. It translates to CATSDFTRGTGFDTGELFF.

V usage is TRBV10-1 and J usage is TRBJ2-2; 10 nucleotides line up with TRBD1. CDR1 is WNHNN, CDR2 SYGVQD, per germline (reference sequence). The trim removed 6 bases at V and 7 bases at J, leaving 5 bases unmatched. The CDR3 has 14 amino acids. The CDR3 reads CASSRQGANGELFF. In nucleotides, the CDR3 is TGCGCCAGCAGCCGACAGGGGGCTAACGGGGAGCTGTTTTTT.